Listed below are T cell receptor beta chains from one sample, sequenced in a study of shared clonotypes between healthy human individuals. Assay: immunoSEQ multiplex PCR; the TCRdb copy retains only in-frame clones and omits some. Among about a million clones, about 74% were seen once, and the ten largest hold roughly 1.5%. Sequencing was carried out using memory CD4+ T cells sorted from blood. Source of these receptors: a young man in good health. CDR3s include the opening cysteine and the closing phenylalanine or tryptophan. D genes are given only for firm matches. Clone size, where shown, is once, few, many, or a class for clones that have expanded.

v_gene	d_gene	len	j_gene	abundance	CDR3nt	CDR3aa
TRBV10-2	TRBD1	13	TRBJ1-4	.	TGCGCCAGCATGGAAAGGGGGCGGGAAAAACTGTTTTTT	CASMERGREKLFF
TRBV5-1	.	16	TRBJ1-4	.	TGCGCCAGCAGCCCACTTAGTGGACAGCGCAATGAAAAACTGTTTTTT	CASSPLSGQRNEKLFF
TRBV7-9	TRBD1	12	TRBJ1-4	.	TGTGCCAGCAGCCTGGACAGGGGGAAACTGTTTTTT	CASSLDRGKLFF
TRBV10-3	TRBD1	15	TRBJ2-3	few	TGTGCCATCAGTGAAAGACAGGGACGCACAGATACGCAGTATTTT	CAISERQGRTDTQYF
TRBV19	.	13	TRBJ1-2	.	TGTGCCAGTAGTATTGACACTAACTATGGCTACACCTTC	CASSIDTNYGYTF
TRBV7-2	.	15	TRBJ1-2	.	TGTGCCAGCAGCTTATCCTTTTGGGAGGACTATGGCTACACCTTC	CASSLSFWEDYGYTF
TRBV7-9	TRBD1	12	TRBJ1-2	.	TGTGCCAGCAGCGAAATGACAGGGGCCCACACCTTC	CASSEMTGAHTF
TRBV28	.	12	TRBJ2-3	.	TGTGCCAGTAGTTCCCTCACAGATACGCAGTATTTT	CASSSLTDTQYF
TRBV12-2	.	16	TRBJ2-7	.	TGTGCAAGTCGCTCCGGGGGACAGGGGCTCTCCTACGAGCAGTACTTC	CASRSGGQGLSYEQYF
TRBV10-3	.	17	TRBJ2-1	.	TGTGCCATCAGGGGAGTGGGTTCAGGGTCCCAGTACAATGAGCAGTTCTTC	CAIRGVGSGSQYNEQFF
TRBV5-1	.	15	TRBJ2-1	few	TGCGCCAGCAGTTCCGGGCAAAGCTCCTACAATGAGCAGTTCTTC	CASSSGQSSYNEQFF
TRBV21-1	.	15	TRBJ2-3	few	TGTGCCAGCAGCAACCGGGACCGGCTGTCAGATACGCAGTATTTT	CASSNRDRLSDTQYF
TRBV30	TRBD1	12	TRBJ2-7	.	TGTGCCTGGAGTATGACAGGGTCCGAGCAGTACTTC	CAWSMTGSEQYF
TRBV30	TRBD1	15	TRBJ1-1	few	TGTGCCTGGAGGGGACAGGGCGGACTGAACACTGAAGCTTTCTTT	CAWRGQGGLNTEAFF
TRBV10-3	TRBD2	14	TRBJ2-1	.	TGTGCCATCAGTGAGTCCGGGGGGTTGGGTGAGCAGTTCTTC	CAISESGGLGEQFF
TRBV5-1	.	12	TRBJ2-2	.	TGCGCCAGCAGCTTGGCCGAAAGGGAGCTGTTTTTT	CASSLAERELFF
TRBV13	TRBD2	15	TRBJ2-1	.	TGTGCCAGCAGCCAGAGCGGGGGACGAATGAATGAGCAGTTCTTC	CASSQSGGRMNEQFF
TRBV5-4	TRBD2	17	TRBJ2-1	.	TGTGCCAGCAGCTTTTGGGTTACTAGCGGGAGAGGAAATGAGCAGTTCTTC	CASSFWVTSGRGNEQFF
TRBV29-1	TRBD1	16	TRBJ2-1	.	TGCAGCGCCACCTCATTCGGGACAGGGGTCGGCAATGAGCAGTTCTTC	CSATSFGTGVGNEQFF
TRBV4-3	TRBD1	14	TRBJ2-5	.	TGCGCCAGCAGCCGGGGACAGGGGCAAGAGACCCAGTACTTC	CASSRGQGQETQYF
TRBV30	TRBD1	15	TRBJ2-1	.	TGTGCCTGGAGTGAGGAAGGGACAGGGGGCAATGAGCAGTTCTTC	CAWSEEGTGGNEQFF
TRBV29-1	.	11	TRBJ1-2	once	TGCAGCGGGTCAACAGGGTATGGCTACACCTTC	CSGSTGYGYTF
TRBV7-9	.	18	TRBJ2-2	many	TGTGCCAGCAGCTTAGCGCCATCGGGGGGCGCGAACACCGGGGAGCTGTTTTTT	CASSLAPSGGANTGELFF
TRBV7-2	TRBD2	15	TRBJ2-1	.	TGTGCCAGCAGCTTATGGGGGGGCTCCTACAATGAGCAGTTCTTC	CASSLWGGSYNEQFF
TRBV4-2	.	16	TRBJ1-6	.	TGTGCCAGCAGCCAAGAATCCGACACGAAAAATTCACCCCTCCACTTT	CASSQESDTKNSPLHF
TRBV6-1	.	17	TRBJ1-1	.	TGTGCCAGCAGTGAAGCGCTTCGTGGACAGACGAACACTGAAGCTTTCTTT	CASSEALRGQTNTEAFF
TRBV5-1	TRBD1	17	TRBJ1-1	.	TGCGCCAGCAGCCGAGGGGACAGGGGGCGCGGGAACACTGAAGCTTTCTTT	CASSRGDRGRGNTEAFF
TRBV7-2	.	14	TRBJ1-6	.	TGTGCCAGCAGCCCCGGGGAGATTTCCTCACCCCTCCACTTT	CASSPGEISSPLHF
TRBV7-9	.	15	TRBJ1-4	.	TGTGCCAGCAGCTTAGCGCTGGGCGCTAATGAAAAACTGTTTTTT	CASSLALGANEKLFF
TRBV5-1	.	15	TRBJ2-1	.	TGCGCCAGCAGCTTGGGGACAACGACCTACAATGAGCAGTTCTTC	CASSLGTTTYNEQFF
TRBV16	TRBD1	14	TRBJ1-5	.	TGTGCCAGCAGCCCTCTACAGGGGACTCAGCCCCAGCATTTT	CASSPLQGTQPQHF
TRBV25-1	.	14	TRBJ2-5	.	TGTGCCAGCAGTGCCCGACGGGGGCAAGAGACCCAGTACTTC	CASSARRGQETQYF
TRBV19	TRBD1	16	TRBJ2-7	.	TGTGCCAGTAGTGCCTTGTCGGGACAGGCCCCCTACGAGCAGTACTTC	CASSALSGQAPYEQYF
TRBV7-2	.	14	TRBJ2-1	.	TGTGCCAGCACCACCAGGACGGGTTGGCGCGAGCAGTTCTTC	CASTTRTGWREQFF
TRBV5-6	.	15	TRBJ2-7	.	TGTGCCAGCAGCTTCCCAGGGAGGGGGGTAGACGAGCAGTACTTC	CASSFPGRGVDEQYF
TRBV19	.	12	TRBJ1-2	.	TGTGCCAGTAGTCCCAGGGATAGTGGCTACACCTTC	CASSPRDSGYTF
TRBV5-1	.	13	TRBJ2-2	.	TGCGCCAGCACCGAATCGGACACCGGGGAGCTGTTTTTT	CASTESDTGELFF
TRBV5-4	.	12	TRBJ2-7	many	TGTGCCAGCAGCTTGAACGCCTACGAGCAGTACTTC	CASSLNAYEQYF
TRBV7-2	.	16	TRBJ1-5	.	TGTGCCAGCAGCCTTAACAGGCTTCTGGGCAATCAGCCCCAGCATTTT	CASSLNRLLGNQPQHF
TRBV6-1	.	15	TRBJ2-3	.	TGTGCCAGCAGCCTACTAAGGCAGGGCACAGATACGCAGTATTTT	CASSLLRQGTDTQYF
TRBV28	.	13	TRBJ2-6	.	TGTGCCAGCAGTCGGGGTTCCTCCAACGTCCTGACTTTC	CASSRGSSNVLTF
TRBV30	.	15	TRBJ1-1	.	TGTGCCTGGAGTAGGGCTCAGGGTCCGAACACTGAAGCTTTCTTT	CAWSRAQGPNTEAFF
TRBV28	.	11	TRBJ2-3	.	TGTGCCAGCGGGGGCGCAGATACGCAGTATTTT	CASGGADTQYF
TRBV11-3	.	15	TRBJ2-1	.	TGTGCCAGCAGCCCGTGGGGGAGCTCCTACAATGAGCAGTTCTTC	CASSPWGSSYNEQFF
TRBV4-1	.	20	TRBJ1-6	many	TGCGCCAGCAGCCAAGATGAAGGGTCGTCGGGGAGGGGTGGAAATTCACCCCTCCACTTT	CASSQDEGSSGRGGNSPLHF
TRBV5-8	.	18	TRBJ1-1	.	TGTGCCAGCAGCGGCGGGGCAGGGTGGATAGCAATGGGGACTGAAGCTTTCTTT	CASSGGAGWIAMGTEAFF
TRBV6-1	.	12	TRBJ1-3	.	TGTGCCAGCAGGATGGTGTCAGACACCATATATTTT	CASRMVSDTIYF
TRBV6-5	.	14	TRBJ2-3	.	TGTGCCAGCAGTAGCAGTTTGGGCACAGATACGCAGTATTTT	CASSSSLGTDTQYF
TRBV28	.	15	TRBJ1-3	.	TGTGCCAGCAGTTTACCCAGAACTGTCCGAAACACCATATATTTT	CASSLPRTVRNTIYF
TRBV2	.	14	TRBJ2-7	.	TGTGCCGGTAAAGGACACCGGGGTACCTACGAGCAGTACTTC	CAGKGHRGTYEQYF
TRBV6-4	.	15	TRBJ2-6	.	TGTGCCAGCAGTGACGGTGCCTCTGGGGCCAACGTCCTGACTTTC	CASSDGASGANVLTF
TRBV27	.	14	TRBJ1-1	once	TGTGCCAGCACACCGGGAACTACGAACACTGAAGCTTTCTTT	CASTPGTTNTEAFF
TRBV6-1	.	17	TRBJ1-5	.	TGTGCCAGCAGTGGGTCCCGGTCTTCAGGATTTAATCAGCCCCAGCATTTT	CASSGSRSSGFNQPQHF
TRBV19	.	13	TRBJ2-3	.	TGTGCCAGTACGGGACCGAACACAGATACGCAGTATTTT	CASTGPNTDTQYF
TRBV19	.	13	TRBJ1-1	.	TGTGCCAGTAGTACCCGACAGGATCAGGTAGCTTTCTTT	CASSTRQDQVAFF
TRBV5-1	.	13	TRBJ1-4	once	TGCGCCAGCAGCTGGGGGGAGGATGAAGTACTGTTTTTT	CASSWGEDEVLFF
TRBV30	TRBD1	15	TRBJ2-2	once	TGTGCCTGGAGGCCAAGGGACAGATCCACCGGGGAGCTGTTTTTT	CAWRPRDRSTGELFF